This TCR beta chain was identified in a study of cytotoxic CD8 clonotypes in ibrutinib-treated CLL. Sequencing used immunoSEQ multiplex PCR; TCRdb keeps in-frame clones, though not all of them. The sample holds about 32,000 clones, 71% seen once. The receptor's source is a human donor with chronic lymphocytic leukemia. Sequencing was performed on PBMCs, taken at disease progression, from a patient treated with ibrutinib.

CDR3 sequence reads: CASRAGQGPDTQYF. CDR3 sequence (DNA): TGTGCCAGCAGGGCTGGACAGGGGCCAGATACGCAGTATTTT. V and J are TRBV2 and TRBJ2-3; 9 bases match TRBD1. J gave up 4 bases and V 6 bases, and 5 bases lay outside the gene matches. Germline lookup yields CDR1 SNHLY and CDR2 FYNNEI. There are 14 residues in the CDR3.